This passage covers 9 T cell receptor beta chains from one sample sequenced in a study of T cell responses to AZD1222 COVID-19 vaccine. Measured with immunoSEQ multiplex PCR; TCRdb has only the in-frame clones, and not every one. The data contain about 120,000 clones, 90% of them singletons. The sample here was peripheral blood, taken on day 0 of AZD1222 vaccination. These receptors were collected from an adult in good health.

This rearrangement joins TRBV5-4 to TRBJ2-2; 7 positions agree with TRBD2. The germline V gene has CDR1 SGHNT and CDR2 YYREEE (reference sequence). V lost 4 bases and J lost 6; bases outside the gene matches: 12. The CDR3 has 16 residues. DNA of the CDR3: TGTGCCAGCAGCCCTAGTGGGGGGAGGGCCGCCGGGGAGCTGTTTTTT. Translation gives CASSPSGGRAAGELFF.

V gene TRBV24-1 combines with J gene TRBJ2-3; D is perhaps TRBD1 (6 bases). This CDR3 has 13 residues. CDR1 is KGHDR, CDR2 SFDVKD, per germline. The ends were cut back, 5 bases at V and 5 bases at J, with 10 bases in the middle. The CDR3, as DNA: TGTGCCACCAGTGGCCCAGGGGAAGATACGCAGTATTTT. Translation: CATSGPGEDTQYF.

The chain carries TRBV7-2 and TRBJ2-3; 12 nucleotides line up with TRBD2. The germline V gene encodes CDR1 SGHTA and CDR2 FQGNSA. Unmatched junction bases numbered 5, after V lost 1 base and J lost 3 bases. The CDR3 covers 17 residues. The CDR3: CASSLGGLAGRTDTQYF. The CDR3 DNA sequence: TGTGCCAGCAGCTTAGGAGGACTAGCGGGAAGAACAGATACGCAGTATTTT.

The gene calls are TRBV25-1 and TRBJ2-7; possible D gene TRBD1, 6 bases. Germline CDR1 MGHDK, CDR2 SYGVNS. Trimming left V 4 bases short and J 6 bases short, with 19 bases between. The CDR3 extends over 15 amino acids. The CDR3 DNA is TGTGCCAGCAGTGGTTCCCCGGGTGGGGGCGGCGAGCAGTACTTC. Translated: CASSGSPGGGGEQYF.

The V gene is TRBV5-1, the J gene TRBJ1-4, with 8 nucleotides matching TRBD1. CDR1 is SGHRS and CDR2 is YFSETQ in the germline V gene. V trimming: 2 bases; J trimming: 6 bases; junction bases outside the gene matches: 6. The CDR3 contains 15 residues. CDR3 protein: CASSFQGARDEKLFF. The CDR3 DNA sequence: TGCGCCAGCAGCTTTCAGGGGGCCCGGGATGAAAAACTGTTTTTT. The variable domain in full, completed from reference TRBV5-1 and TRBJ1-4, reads KAGVTQTPRYLIKTRGQQVTLSCSPISGHRSVSWYQQTPGQGLQFLFEYFSETQRNKGNFPGRFSGRQFSNSRSEMNVSTLELGDSALYLCASSFQGARDEKLFFGSGTQLSVL.

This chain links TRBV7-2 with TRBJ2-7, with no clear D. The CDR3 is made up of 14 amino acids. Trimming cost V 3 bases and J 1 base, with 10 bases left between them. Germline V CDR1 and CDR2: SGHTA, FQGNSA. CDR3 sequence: CASSLGGFSYEQYF. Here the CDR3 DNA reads TGTGCCAGCAGCTTGGGCGGTTTTTCCTACGAGCAGTACTTC.

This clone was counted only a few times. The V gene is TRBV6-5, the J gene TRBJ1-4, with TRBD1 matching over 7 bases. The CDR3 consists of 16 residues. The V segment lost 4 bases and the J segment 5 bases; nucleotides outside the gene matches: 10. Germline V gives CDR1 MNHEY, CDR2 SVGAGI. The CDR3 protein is CASSLLLGQLNEKLFF. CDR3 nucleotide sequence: TGTGCCAGCAGTTTACTCCTGGGACAGCTGAATGAAAAACTGTTTTTT.

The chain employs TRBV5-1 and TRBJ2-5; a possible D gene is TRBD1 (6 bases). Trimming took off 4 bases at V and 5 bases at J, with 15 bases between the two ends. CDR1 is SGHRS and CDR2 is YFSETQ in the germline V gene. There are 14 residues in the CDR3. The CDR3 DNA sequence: TGCGCCAGCAGCGCTGGGGGCCCTGAGGAGACCCAGTACTTC. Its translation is CASSAGGPEETQYF.

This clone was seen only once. CDR3 in amino acids: CASSLTGPGSQETQYF. The CDR3 DNA follows: TGTGCCAGCAGCTTAACGGGACCCGGTTCCCAAGAGACCCAGTACTTC. The chain combines TRBV7-8 with TRBJ2-5, with D perhaps TRBD1 or TRBD2 (5 bases each). The V end lost 2 bases, the J end lost 1 base, and 14 bases lay between the germline ends. The CDR3 contains 16 residues. CDR1 is SGHVS and CDR2 is FQNEAQ in the germline V gene.